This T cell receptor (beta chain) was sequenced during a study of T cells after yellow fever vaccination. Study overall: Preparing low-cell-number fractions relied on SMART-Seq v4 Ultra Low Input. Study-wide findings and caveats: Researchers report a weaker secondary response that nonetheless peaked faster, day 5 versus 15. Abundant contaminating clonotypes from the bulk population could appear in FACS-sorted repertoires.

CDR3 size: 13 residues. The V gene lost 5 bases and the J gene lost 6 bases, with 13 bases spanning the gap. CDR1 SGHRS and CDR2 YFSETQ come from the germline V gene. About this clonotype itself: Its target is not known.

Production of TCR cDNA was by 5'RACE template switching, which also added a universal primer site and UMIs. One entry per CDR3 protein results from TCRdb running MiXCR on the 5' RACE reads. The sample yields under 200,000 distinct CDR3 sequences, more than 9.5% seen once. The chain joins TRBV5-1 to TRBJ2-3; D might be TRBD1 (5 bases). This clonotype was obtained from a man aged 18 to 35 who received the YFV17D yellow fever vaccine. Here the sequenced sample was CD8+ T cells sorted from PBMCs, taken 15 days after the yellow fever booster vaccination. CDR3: CASRLRVVDTQYF. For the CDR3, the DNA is TGCGCCAGCAGGCTCAGGGTAGTGGATACGCAGTATTTT.